These 24 T cell receptor beta chains originate from one sample sequenced in a study of blood T cell repertoires in COVID-19. Sequencing was performed with immunoSEQ multiplex PCR; in TCRdb, only in-frame clones are kept and a portion is missing. The profile shows 15,000 to 20,000 clones, about four fifths of them singletons. Sample: peripheral blood. The receptors shown here come from a man between 40 and 49 years old with active or convalescent COVID-19.

This clone was seen a few times. This chain uses TRBV7-2 with TRBJ1-1, with a tentative D call TRBD1 (5 bases). This CDR3 has 13 residues. Germline assignment: CDR1 SGHTA and CDR2 FQGNSA. Trimming took 5 bases from V and 1 from J, leaving 8 bases between them. The CDR3: CASSRQPNTEAFF. The CDR3 DNA reads as TGTGCCAGCAGCAGACAGCCGAACACTGAAGCTTTCTTT. The full variable domain, with the rest looked up from reference TRBV7-2 and TRBJ1-1, is GAGVSQSPSNKVTEKGKDVELRCDPISGHTALYWYRQSLGQGLEFLIYFQGNSAPDKSGLPSDRFSAERTGGSVSTLTIQRTQQEDSAVYLCASSRQPNTEAFFGQGTRLTVV.

The genes are TRBV6-5 and TRBJ1-5; the match to TRBD1 covers 8 bases. Germline CDR1 is MNHEY and CDR2 is SVGAGI. V lost 6 bases to trimming and J lost 2 bases; unmatched junction nucleotides: 6. The CDR3 is made up of 15 amino acids. In DNA, the CDR3 is TGTGCCAGCAGGGGCGGACAGGGACGCAATCAGCCCCAGCATTTT. It codes for CASRGGQGRNQPQHF.

The table lists this clone with a count of one. The chain uses TRBV20-1 and TRBJ2-3; a weak D match, TRBD2 (6 bases). This CDR3 comprises 13 residues. Germline values: CDR1 DFQATT, CDR2 SNEGSKA (reference sequence). The germline V and J ends were trimmed by 3 bases and 4 bases, with 11 bases remaining between them. CDR3 amino acids: CSASTGSADTQYF. The CDR3 coding sequence is TGCAGTGCTAGTACCGGGAGTGCAGATACGCAGTATTTT.

This clone is medium-sized in the sample. The V gene is TRBV27, the J gene TRBJ2-5; 9 nucleotides line up with TRBD1. The junction had 5 bases not matched to a gene; V was cut back by 5 bases and J by 4 bases. CDR1 MNHEY and CDR2 SMNVEV come from the germline V gene (reference sequence). The CDR3 totals 14 residues. Written as DNA, the CDR3 is TGTGCCAGCAGTCACCGACAGGGGGGAGAGACCCAGTACTTC. It codes for CASSHRQGGETQYF.

This chain connects TRBV7-2 to TRBJ2-7; D may be TRBD1 (5 bases). This CDR3 has 13 amino acids. CDR1 SGHTA and CDR2 FQGNSA come from the germline V gene. The V and J ends lost 3 bases and 7 bases respectively, with 13 bases between them. The CDR3 bases are TGTGCCAGCAGCTTCCTCAGGGTGGGAGAGCAGTACTTC. Residues: CASSFLRVGEQYF.

This chain joins TRBV7-2 and TRBJ1-3; no definite D call. Between the trimmed V and J ends, which lost 8 bases and 1 base, there was a span of 9 bases. Germline CDR1 reads SGHTA; CDR2 reads FQGNSA. This CDR3 spans 13 amino acids. The CDR3 nucleotides are TGTGCCAGCCGTGAGGTTTCTGGAAACACCATATATTTT. Its translation: CASREVSGNTIYF. Full variable domain (remainder filled in from reference TRBV7-2 and TRBJ1-3): GAGVSQSPSNKVTEKGKDVELRCDPISGHTALYWYRQSLGQGLEFLIYFQGNSAPDKSGLPSDRFSAERTGGSVSTLTIQRTQQEDSAVYLCASREVSGNTIYFGEGSWLTVV.

This clone has only one observation. The chain has TRBV11-2 and TRBJ1-1; D gene uncertain. Per the germline V gene, CDR1 is SGHAT and CDR2 is FQNNGV. There are 14 residues in the CDR3. Trimming pared 2 bases from V and 1 base from J, leaving 8 bases between. DNA of the CDR3: TGTGCCAGCAGCTTAAAGCGGTGGAACACTGAAGCTTTCTTT. The encoded protein is CASSLKRWNTEAFF.

V usage is TRBV3-1 (or the pseudogene TRBV3-2) and J usage is TRBJ1-2, with D perhaps TRBD1 (5 bases). Germline CDR1 and CDR2: LGHDT and YNNKEL (reference sequence). The CDR3 contains 13 residues. Trimming shortened V by 4 bases and J by 4 bases, and 10 bases separated the two germline ends. CDR3 in amino acids: CASSPMGGYGYTF. DNA of the CDR3: TGTGCCAGCAGCCCCATGGGGGGCTATGGCTACACCTTC.

This clone was counted a single time. The chain couples TRBV5-1 to TRBJ2-7, with 7 bases aligning to TRBD1. From germline, CDR1 is SGHRS and CDR2 YFSETQ. This CDR3 spans 14 amino acids. The V and J ends lost 3 bases and 5 bases, in that order; junction bases with no gene match: 8. Here the CDR3 reads CASSSTGQDNEQYF. The CDR3 nucleotides read TGCGCCAGCAGCTCAACAGGACAGGACAACGAGCAGTACTTC.

The chain uses TRBV6-5 and TRBJ1-1; 7 bases line up with TRBD1. Germline CDR1 MNHEY, CDR2 SVGAGI. This CDR3 comprises 13 residues. The J segment lost 7 bases and the V segment lost 6 bases, leaving 8 bases of the junction unmatched. CDR3 sequence reads: CASRDPDRDEAFF. CDR3 DNA sequence: TGTGCCAGCAGGGACCCCGACAGGGATGAAGCTTTCTTT.

V is TRBV11-3 and J is TRBJ2-4, with 7 nucleotides matching TRBD1. Germline V CDR1 and CDR2: SGHNT, YENEEA. The CDR3 has 15 amino acids. V lost 5 bases and J lost 1; bases outside the gene matches: 5. CDR3 region: CASSLNRGAKNIQYF. CDR3 DNA: TGTGCCAGCAGCCTCAACAGGGGCGCCAAAAACATTCAGTACTTC.

This clone appeared a few times. This chain links TRBV9 with TRBJ2-1, with D possibly TRBD1 on 6 matching bases. The V end was cut by 2 bases, the J end by 0 bases, with 12 bases between. The CDR3 consists of 16 residues. From germline, CDR1 is SGDLS and CDR2 YYNGEE. The CDR3 reads CASSVRGASSYNEQFF. The DNA of the CDR3 is TGTGCCAGCAGCGTCAGGGGCGCAAGCTCCTACAATGAGCAGTTCTTC.

The rearrangement links TRBV6-5 to TRBJ2-7, with TRBD1 identical over 9 bases. J was trimmed by 6 bases and V by 7 bases; bases with no gene match: 7. The CDR3 totals 13 residues. Germline-derived CDR1 and CDR2 are MNHEY and SVGAGI. Here the CDR3 DNA reads TGTGCCAGCACCCCGGGACAGGGATCCGAGCAGTACTTC. Its translation: CASTPGQGSEQYF.

V is TRBV6-5 and J is TRBJ2-3; perhaps TRBD2 as D (7 bases). Germline-derived CDR1 and CDR2 are MNHEY and SVGAGI. Trimming cost V 5 bases and J 1 base, with 13 bases left between them. CDR3 length equals 15 residues. CDR3 nucleotides: TGTGCCAGCAGTACCGGGGGGCGCGGCACAGATACGCAGTATTTT. This encodes CASSTGGRGTDTQYF.

V gene TRBV5-1 combines with J gene TRBJ1-2; D is perhaps TRBD1 (5 bases). From germline, CDR1 is SGHRS and CDR2 YFSETQ. The germline V and J ends were trimmed by 1 base and 8 bases, with 15 bases remaining between them. The CDR3 loop spans 14 amino acids. CDR3 loop: CASSLSRGEGGYTF. Written as DNA, the CDR3 is TGCGCCAGCAGCTTGAGTCGAGGGGAGGGCGGCTACACCTTC.

The CDR3 is CASSLARGGADTQYF. The CDR3 nucleotides read TGTGCCAGCAGCTTGGCGCGGGGAGGGGCAGATACGCAGTATTTT. The genes are TRBV5-4 and TRBJ2-3, with 7 bases aligning to TRBD2. V lost 0 bases, J lost 4 bases, and 5 bases stayed unmatched. The CDR3 totals 15 residues. Germline values: CDR1 SGHNT, CDR2 YYREEE (reference sequence).

Of note for this clone: One junction end disagrees with the germline gene, perhaps due to a read error. The CDR3 loop reads CATAKGEETQYF. The CDR3, as DNA: TGTGCCACGGCAAAAGGGGAGGAGACTCAGTACTTC. The rearrangement uses TRBV6-5 and TRBJ2-5, with D possibly being TRBD2 (6 bases). CDR3 length: 12 amino acids. Germline CDR1 is MNHEY and CDR2 is SVGAGI.

The chain links TRBV7-2 to TRBJ2-7, with 14 bases lining up with TRBD2. The J segment lost 0 bases and the V segment lost 5 bases, leaving 3 bases of the junction unmatched. The CDR3 extends over 16 amino acids. Germline V CDR1 and CDR2: SGHTA, FQGNSA. CDR3 DNA: TGTGCCAGCAGCATCGGGACTAGCGGGGGCTCCTACGAGCAGTACTTC. Its protein product is CASSIGTSGGSYEQYF.

The rearrangement joins TRBV6-5 to TRBJ1-2; TRBD1 agrees at 10 bases. Per the germline V gene, CDR1 is MNHEY and CDR2 is SVGAGI. The CDR3 runs 15 residues. Trimming cost V 6 bases and J 3 bases; bases outside gene matches: 7. As DNA, the CDR3 is TGTGCCAGCAGCCCCTATGGACAGGGGGACTATGGCTACACCTTC. Translating it yields CASSPYGQGDYGYTF.

This clone came up a few times. The chain has TRBV6-4 and TRBJ2-1, with 12 bases matching TRBD2. CDR3 size: 15 residues. In germline, CDR1 is MRHNA, CDR2 SNTAGT. With 6 bases clipped from V and 6 bases from J, the junction kept 6 bases outside the gene matches. The CDR3 sequence is CASSGASGGVNEQFF. For the CDR3, the DNA is TGTGCCAGCAGCGGTGCTAGCGGGGGGGTCAATGAGCAGTTCTTC.

V and J are TRBV7-9 and TRBJ1-2; D gene ambiguous. CDR3 length equals 14 residues. Germline CDR1 SEHNR, CDR2 FQNEAQ (reference sequence). Trimming left V 2 bases short and J 4 bases short, with 11 bases between. The CDR3 DNA is TGTGCCAGCAGCTTAACGGCAGGCAGCTATGGCTACACCTTC. This sequence encodes CASSLTAGSYGYTF. The entire variable domain, with the rest obtained from reference TRBV7-9 and TRBJ1-2, is as follows: DTGVSQNPRHKITKRGQNVTFRCDPISEHNRLYWYRQTLGQGPEFLTYFQNEAQLEKSRLLSDRFSAERPKGSFSTLEIQRTEQGDSAMYLCASSLTAGSYGYTFGSGTRLTVV.

V and J are TRBV11-2 and TRBJ1-6; tentatively, D is TRBD1 (5 bases). Trimming removed 2 bases at V and 7 bases at J, with 12 bases between. Germline values: CDR1 SGHAT, CDR2 FQNNGV. CDR3 length: 15 residues. CDR3 in DNA: TGTGCCAGCAGCTTATCTTTTTACAGGAATTCACCCCTCCACTTT. It codes for CASSLSFYRNSPLHF. Combining the CDR3 with reference TRBV11-2 and TRBJ1-6 gives the whole variable domain EAGVAQSPRYKIIEKRQSVAFWCNPISGHATLYWYQQILGQGPKLLIQFQNNGVVDDSQLPKDRFSAERLKGVDSTLKIQPAKLEDSAVYLCASSLSFYRNSPLHFGNGTRLTVT.

The V call is TRBV2, the J call TRBJ2-1; 7 bases map to TRBD2. Germline trimming cut 7 bases from V and 8 bases from J; bases unmatched to any gene: 11. The CDR3 sequence is 14 residues long. Germline V CDR1 and CDR2: SNHLY, FYNNEI. In DNA form, the CDR3 reads TGTGCCAGCATCGGCGGACTAGTTGGTGATGAGCAGTTCTTC. Protein sequence: CASIGGLVGDEQFF.

The rearrangement links TRBV5-6 to TRBJ2-5; 7 bases are a match to TRBD1. The CDR3 loop spans 15 amino acids. V trimming: 5 bases; J trimming: 4 bases; junction bases outside the gene matches: 11. CDR1 and CDR2 from the germline V gene are SGHDT and YYEEEE. CDR3 bases: TGTGCCAGCAGTTTTGAATCGGACAGGTTAGAGACCCAGTACTTC. Encoded protein: CASSFESDRLETQYF.